This T cell receptor (beta chain) appears in the sequencing data of a study of molecular identifiers for immune sequencing clone quantification. The wider study: Replicate RNA came from 20,000 or 100,000 naive CD8 cells and was split five ways, and four parts were sequenced. The study's findings and limits: Clones with over 20 RNA copies captured over 99% of effector molecules but under 1% of naive ones.

Naive CD8 T cells were sorted, and the gate applied was CD8+CD4-CCR7+CD45RA+. This clonotype was picked up many times. Its antigen is not identified. Preparation methods for the bulk TCR libraries were those previously described, with listed TCR primers. TCRdb passed the PCR reads through MiXCR, listing each CDR3 protein once. The table includes about half a million distinct CDR3 sequences, approximately 25% detected once. The receptor's source is a human donor in good health. Some libraries in this study had Jurkat cell RNA spiked in. What was sequenced was naive CD8+ T cells from blood, with Jurkat cell RNA spiked in. Subset defined: FACS-sorted CD8+CD4-CCR7+CD45RA+ naive T cells.

The CDR3 DNA is TGCAGCGTTGAGGAGAACACTGAAGCTTTCTTT. This sequence encodes CSVEENTEAFF. The gene calls are TRBV29-1 and TRBJ1-1; D unclear. Trimming removed 3 bases at V and 1 base at J, with 3 bases between. This CDR3 has 11 residues. Germline V lookup: CDR1 SQVTM, CDR2 ANQGSEA.